A selection of T cell receptor beta chains follows, all from one sample in a study of control samples from healthy donors and cancer patients. Sequencing used immunoSEQ multiplex PCR; TCRdb keeps in-frame clones, though not all of them. Here the sample table reports about 190,000 clones. The sample taken for sequencing was blood. The origin of the receptors is a woman in her 30s in good health. The CDR3 runs from the conserved cysteine through the conserved F or W. The order of the fields is J gene, D gene, V gene, CDR3 DNA, CDR3 protein. D genes are given only for firm matches.

TRBJ1-4 | . | TRBV28 | TGTGCCATCCAGGGGTCTAATGAAAAACTGTTTTTT | CAIQGSNEKLFF
TRBJ2-7 | TRBD1 | TRBV10-3 | TGTGCCATCAGTCCGGGACAGGGGTCGTACGAGCAGTACTTC | CAISPGQGSYEQYF
TRBJ2-3 | . | TRBV7-2 | TGTGCCAGCAGCTTAGGGGGGACACAGACGGATACGCAGTATTTT | CASSLGGTQTDTQYF
TRBJ1-2 | . | TRBV28 | TGTGCCAGCAGTTTATACGGGGGGCCCGCCTATGGCTACACCTTC | CASSLYGGPAYGYTF
TRBJ2-2 | . | TRBV27 | TGTGCCAGCACCCGTTGGGGTCCCGGGGAGCTGTTTTTT | CASTRWGPGELFF
TRBJ2-1 | . | TRBV4-2 | TGTGCCAGCAGCCAAGACCGAACTAGCTCTTACAATGAGCAGTTCTTC | CASSQDRTSSYNEQFF
TRBJ1-5 | . | TRBV28 | TGTGCCAGCAAACAGGTTTTACAGCCCCAGCATTTT | CASKQVLQPQHF
TRBJ1-2 | . | TRBV7-2 | TGTGCCAGCAGCTCCGCGGGACGGGAGGCTAACTATGGCTACACCTTC | CASSSAGREANYGYTF
TRBJ1-6 | TRBD1 | TRBV6-5 | TGTGCCAGCAACAGAGGACAGGACCATTCACCCCTCCACTTT | CASNRGQDHSPLHF
TRBJ1-5 | TRBD1 | TRBV4-3 | TGCGCCAGCAGCCAAGACAGGGGGAATCAGCCCCAGCATTTT | CASSQDRGNQPQHF
TRBJ2-3 | . | TRBV4-2 | TGTGCCAGCAGCCAAGAGATCGGGGCGGGCCTCGACCTAGGAACAGATACGCAGTATTTT | CASSQEIGAGLDLGTDTQYF
TRBJ1-6 | . | TRBV5-1 | TGCGCCAGCAGCCTCAGGGAACAATCACCCCTCCACTTT | CASSLREQSPLHF
TRBJ1-2 | . | TRBV5-8 | TGTGCCAGCAGCATTGGACAAGTATATGGCTACACCTTC | CASSIGQVYGYTF
TRBJ2-7 | . | TRBV4-3 | TGCGCCAGCAGCCCCGGACTGGGGAACTACGAGCAGTACTTC | CASSPGLGNYEQYF
TRBJ1-6 | . | TRBV28 | TGTGCCAGCAGTTTCTCCCCCGAGGGGTTCAATTCACCCCTCCACTTT | CASSFSPEGFNSPLHF
TRBJ1-1 | . | TRBV29-1 | TGCAGCGTCGAAACGGTACAGGCCAACACTGAAGCTTTCTTT | CSVETVQANTEAFF
TRBJ2-5 | . | TRBV5-4 | TGTGCCAGCAGCTTGCCAGGAGAAGAGACCCAGTACTTC | CASSLPGEETQYF
TRBJ2-5 | TRBD2 | TRBV6-5 | TGTGCCAGCAGGTCACTAGCGGGGGGTGAAGAGACCCAGTACTTC | CASRSLAGGEETQYF
TRBJ1-5 | . | TRBV4-1 | TGCGCCAGCAGCCAAGATGGCGGGAAGGGCAATCAGCCCCAGCATTTT | CASSQDGGKGNQPQHF
TRBJ2-7 | TRBD1 | TRBV4-1 | TGCGCCAGCAGCCAAGAGGAACAGGGGTTCAACGAGCAGTACTTC | CASSQEEQGFNEQYF
TRBJ1-1 | . | TRBV27 | TGTGCCAGCAGTTTATTCCAGGGTCATGAAGCTTTCTTT | CASSLFQGHEAFF
TRBJ2-5 | . | TRBV5-1 | TGCGCCAGCAGCCCGGCTGTGGGGGGAGAGACCCAGTACTTC | CASSPAVGGETQYF
TRBJ1-2 | . | TRBV28 | TGTGCCAGCAGCGAAGGTGGGGTGTGGGGCTACACCTTC | CASSEGGVWGYTF
TRBJ1-1 | . | TRBV29-1 | TGCAGCACCACAGGGCAAATATCCACTGAAGCTTTCTTT | CSTTGQISTEAFF
TRBJ2-1 | TRBD1 | TRBV18 | TGTGCCAGCTCACTGCAGGGGGCACGGGTCGATGAGCAGTTCTTC | CASSLQGARVDEQFF
TRBJ1-1 | . | TRBV12-3/TRBV12-4 | TGTGCCAGCAGTTTATTGGCGGACACTGAAGCTTTCTTT | CASSLLADTEAFF
TRBJ2-1 | . | TRBV5-1 | TGCGCCAGCAGCTCCGGGCTGGATGAGCAGTTCTTC | CASSSGLDEQFF
TRBJ1-1 | . | TRBV6-5 | TGTGCCAGCAGTTACTCGATCCTCAGGTCTAAAGCTTTCTTT | CASSYSILRSKAFF